A selection of T cell receptor beta chains follows, all from one sample in a study of blood T cell repertoires in COVID-19. This table comes from immunoSEQ multiplex PCR, and its TCRdb copy is limited to in-frame clones, with some not included. The sample lists about 280,000 clones, 65% to 90% seen once, with 10% to 15% in the top ten. The sequencing input was peripheral blood. The receptor source for this set is a human donor in a cohort sampled during active COVID-19. The CDR3 runs from the conserved cysteine through the conserved F or W. A D gene is named only where the DNA matches it firmly. A clone size is listed for some rows: how often the clone was seen (once, few, many), or a class if it is expanded.

V gene	clone size	J gene	D gene	CDR3 DNA	CDR3 protein
TRBV5-1	NA	TRBJ1-5	TRBD1	TGCGCCAGCAGCTTGGCCGGATTACAGGGGGTTGAGCCCCAGCATTTT	CASSLAGLQGVEPQHF
TRBV27	NA	TRBJ2-1	TRBD1	TGTGCCAGCAGGGGACAGACCTCCTACAATGAGCAGTTCTTC	CASRGQTSYNEQFF
TRBV7-2	once	TRBJ1-2	NA	TGTGCCAGCAGCTTAGGTCGAGGGACTTACTATGGCTACACCTTC	CASSLGRGTYYGYTF
TRBV29-1	NA	TRBJ2-1	TRBD1	TGCAGCTCCCTCGGACAGGGTCGCGCGAATGAGCAGTTCTTC	CSSLGQGRANEQFF
TRBV4-2	NA	TRBJ1-4	NA	TGTGCCAGCAGCCAAATCCCCCTCTCCGCTAATGAAAAACTGTTTTTT	CASSQIPLSANEKLFF
TRBV3-1/TRBV3-2	NA	TRBJ1-2	NA	TGTGCCAGCAGCCAGAACAGGGAGACCTATGGCTACACCTTC	CASSQNRETYGYTF
TRBV28	once	TRBJ2-1	TRBD1	TGTGCCAGCAGTCCCCCCGACAGGGGGCGCGAGTTCTTC	CASSPPDRGREFF
TRBV10-1	NA	TRBJ2-1	TRBD2	TGCGCCACCGGGACTAGCGGAGCCTACAATGAGCAGTTCTTC	CATGTSGAYNEQFF
TRBV9	few	TRBJ2-2	NA	TGTGCCAGCAGCCCCGCAGTTGCATCCGGGGAGCTGTTTTTT	CASSPAVASGELFF
TRBV28	NA	TRBJ2-1	TRBD1	TGTGCCAGCAGTCCGGGACAGGGGTTCATGAATGAGCAGTTCTTC	CASSPGQGFMNEQFF
TRBV18	NA	TRBJ2-6	TRBD1	TGTGCCAGCTCACCTGGGACAGGGGGTCTCTCTGGGGCCAACGTCCTGACTTTC	CASSPGTGGLSGANVLTF
TRBV4-2	NA	TRBJ2-7	TRBD2	TGTGCCAGCAGCCAAGAGACTAGCGGGAGCTCCTACGAGCAGTACTTC	CASSQETSGSSYEQYF
TRBV12-3/TRBV12-4	NA	TRBJ1-1	NA	TGTGCCAGCACCGGGTCCGGTACTGAAGCTTTCTTT	CASTGSGTEAFF
TRBV27	once	TRBJ2-7	TRBD2	TGTGCCAGCACCCCTAGCGGGAGTACCGAGCAGTACTTC	CASTPSGSTEQYF
TRBV3-1/TRBV3-2	NA	TRBJ2-7	TRBD2	TGTGCCAGCAGCCAAGTGGGAGGGCCCTACGAGCAGTACTTC	CASSQVGGPYEQYF
TRBV9	few	TRBJ1-3	NA	TGTGCCAGCAGCCGAACAGCTTCTGGAAACACCATATATTTT	CASSRTASGNTIYF
TRBV13	NA	TRBJ1-2	NA	TGTGCCAGCAGCTTAGGCGGCGGGATTGGGACCCACTATGGCTACACCTTC	CASSLGGGIGTHYGYTF
TRBV30	NA	TRBJ2-3	NA	TGTGCCTGGAGTCCCGGGTTAGGCCTTGGCGCAGATACGCAGTATTTT	CAWSPGLGLGADTQYF
TRBV7-3	NA	TRBJ2-1	NA	TGTGCCAGCAGCTTAAACAGGAACAATGAGCAGTTCTTC	CASSLNRNNEQFF
TRBV7-9	NA	TRBJ2-7	NA	TGTGCCAGCAGCCCACAGGGTGTGACGCAGTACTTC	CASSPQGVTQYF
TRBV27	NA	TRBJ2-5	NA	TGTGCCAGCAGTTGGACGGGATGGGAGACCCAGTACTTC	CASSWTGWETQYF
TRBV27	NA	TRBJ2-7	TRBD2	TGTGCCAGCAGTCTCCAAGGCGGGAGCTCCTACGAGCAGTACTTC	CASSLQGGSSYEQYF
TRBV30	few	TRBJ1-2	NA	TGTGCCTGGAGGTCAGGGGCTGGCTACACCTTC	CAWRSGAGYTF
TRBV14	NA	TRBJ2-1	NA	TGTGCCAGCAGCCAATTCGTTGGACGGGGAGCCTACAATGAGCAGTTCTTC	CASSQFVGRGAYNEQFF
TRBV15	NA	TRBJ2-5	NA	TGTGCCACCCCCGGGACACACCAAGAGACCCAGTACTTC	CATPGTHQETQYF
TRBV19	NA	TRBJ2-7	TRBD1	TGTGCCAGTAGTATATTTCGGGACAGCTACGAGCAGTACTTC	CASSIFRDSYEQYF
TRBV5-5	NA	TRBJ2-2	NA	TGTGCCAGCAGCTCTGCTTACGCCCGGGGCGGGGAGCTGTTTTTT	CASSSAYARGGELFF
TRBV19	NA	TRBJ2-5	TRBD1	TGTGCCAGTAGCACCCGGACAGGGGGACAAGAGACCCAGTACTTC	CASSTRTGGQETQYF
TRBV9	NA	TRBJ2-2	NA	TGTGCCAGCAGCCCTACGACGGGATCGGGCACCGGGGAGCTGTTTTTT	CASSPTTGSGTGELFF
TRBV9	NA	TRBJ1-5	TRBD1	TGTGCCAGCAGCGTGACAGGGGGCAATCAGCCCCAGCATTTT	CASSVTGGNQPQHF
TRBV6-5	NA	TRBJ1-1	NA	TGTGCCAGCAGCTCGCCCGGGACTGAAGCTTTCTTT	CASSSPGTEAFF
TRBV4-3	NA	TRBJ1-6	NA	TGCGCCAGCAGCCAAGCGGTAAGGGGCAGTTCACCCCTCCACTTT	CASSQAVRGSSPLHF
TRBV28	NA	TRBJ1-2	NA	TGTGCCAGCAGTGAGGGTAACTATGGCTACACCTTC	CASSEGNYGYTF
TRBV1	NA	TRBJ2-7	NA	TGCACCAGCACGAAGGGGCGGGAGGGATACGAGCAGTACTTC	CTSTKGREGYEQYF
TRBV7-3	NA	TRBJ2-1	TRBD2	TGTGCCAGCAGCTTACAAGGGGGACTAGCGGGAGGGCCTGCGGCTGAGCAGTTCTTC	CASSLQGGLAGGPAAEQFF
TRBV7-2	NA	TRBJ2-7	TRBD2	TGTGCCAGCAGCTACTCGGCGAGCGGGAGTCCAAGCTCCTACGAGCAGTACTTC	CASSYSASGSPSSYEQYF
TRBV5-4	NA	TRBJ1-2	NA	TGTGCCAGCAGCTCAGGGGCGGGCTATGGCTACACCTTC	CASSSGAGYGYTF
TRBV4-3	NA	TRBJ1-5	TRBD1	TGCGCCAGCAGCCAAGATCCCGGGACAGCGATGGGGCCCCAGCATTTT	CASSQDPGTAMGPQHF
TRBV5-1	NA	TRBJ2-3	TRBD2	TGCGCCAGCAGCTGGAACCGACTAGCGGGAGCGGCAGATACGCAGTATTTT	CASSWNRLAGAADTQYF
TRBV27	NA	TRBJ1-2	TRBD1	TGTGCCAGCAGTCCTACAGGGGGCCTGGGTGGCTACACCTTC	CASSPTGGLGGYTF
TRBV7-2	few	TRBJ2-2	NA	TGTGCCATCCGGGCGGGGCCCGGAAACACCGGGGAGCTGTTTTTT	CAIRAGPGNTGELFF
TRBV27	NA	TRBJ2-3	TRBD1	TGTGCCAGCAGCACACCAGGACAGGCCCAAGCAGTAGATACGCAGTATTTT	CASSTPGQAQAVDTQYF
TRBV6-5	NA	TRBJ1-1	NA	TGTGCCAGCAGTCTGGACAGTACGACTGAAGCTTTCTTT	CASSLDSTTEAFF
TRBV5-1	NA	TRBJ2-3	TRBD2	TGCGCCAGCAGCCGACTAGCGGGAGGCTCCAGGGCAGATACGCAGTATTTT	CASSRLAGGSRADTQYF
TRBV5-4	NA	TRBJ1-3	NA	TGTGCCAGCAGCCGCGGGCAGGAAGGCGGAAACACCATATATTTT	CASSRGQEGGNTIYF
TRBV19	NA	TRBJ2-7	TRBD2	TGTGCCAGTACAACTAGCGGTCCCCTACCCGAGCAGTACTTC	CASTTSGPLPEQYF
TRBV6-5	NA	TRBJ1-1	NA	TGTGCCAGCTCGGATAGACCGGGGGGCACTGAAGCTTTCTTT	CASSDRPGGTEAFF
TRBV6-2/TRBV6-3	NA	TRBJ2-2	TRBD2	TGTGCCAGCAGCCCTACTAGCGGGACTTACACCGGGGAGCTGTTTTTT	CASSPTSGTYTGELFF
TRBV28	NA	TRBJ2-5	NA	TGTGCCAGCAGTTGGGCCTCGGGGAGAGGAGAGACCCAGTACTTC	CASSWASGRGETQYF
TRBV27	NA	TRBJ2-7	NA	TGTGCCAGCAGTTTAGCTGGCAGGGCTGGGGAGCAGTACTTC	CASSLAGRAGEQYF
TRBV28	NA	TRBJ1-3	NA	TGTGCCAGCAGTCTACAGAACTCTGGAAACACCATATATTTT	CASSLQNSGNTIYF
TRBV7-8	once	TRBJ2-3	NA	TGTGCCAGCAGCTTTAACTCAGGGGTCAGGCCGACAGATACGCAGTATTTT	CASSFNSGVRPTDTQYF
TRBV5-1	NA	TRBJ2-3	TRBD2	TGCGCCAGCAGGACGAAGGAGCTGCGCGGGAGGAGGGGGACAGATACGCAGTATTTT	CASRTKELRGRRGTDTQYF
TRBV6-5	NA	TRBJ2-7	TRBD1	TGTGCCAGCAGCGGCCGCCGGGACAGGGTGTACGAGCAGTACTTC	CASSGRRDRVYEQYF
TRBV7-2	NA	TRBJ1-6	NA	TGTGCCAGCAGCTTAGTCTTTCCTGCACAGGGTAGTTCACCCCTCCACTTT	CASSLVFPAQGSSPLHF
TRBV7-8	NA	TRBJ1-5	NA	TGTGCCAGCAGCTCTTATAGGGACTCAGGACTTAATCAGCCCCAGCATTTT	CASSSYRDSGLNQPQHF
TRBV4-2	NA	TRBJ2-1	NA	TGTGCCAGCAGCCAGCCCGGGAACCCCAAGGAACAGTTCTTC	CASSQPGNPKEQFF
TRBV4-2	NA	TRBJ2-3	TRBD2	TGTGCCAGCAGCCGACAAACTAGCGGGGGGGGATCTAGCACAGATACGCAGTATTTT	CASSRQTSGGGSSTDTQYF
TRBV7-9	NA	TRBJ1-2	NA	TGTGCCAGCAGCTTAGGGGCCCTCGCGGGCTACACCTTC	CASSLGALAGYTF
TRBV5-1	few	TRBJ2-7	TRBD1	TGCGCCAGCAGCTTGCCAGGGGGCTACGAGCAGTACTTC	CASSLPGGYEQYF